This is a list of T cell receptor beta chains from one sample in a study of blood T cell repertoires in COVID-19. Clones were read by immunoSEQ multiplex PCR, and TCRdb kept only the in-frame ones, dropping some. The sample consists of some 200,000 clones, about 91% of them appearing once. The sequencing input was peripheral blood. The receptors originated from a woman aged 40-49 years with acute or convalescent COVID-19. Both conserved end residues are part of each CDR3. The D gene is left open where the match is weak. Clone sizes are given selectively: once, few, many, or a class where the clone is expanded.

TRBJ1-4 - TRBV27 TRBD1 TGTGCCAGCAGGGGGGACAGGGAGGTAACTAATGAAAAACTGTTTTTT CASRGDREVTNEKLFF
TRBJ1-6 - TRBV11-2 - TGTGCCAGCAGCTCCAAACAGGGAGTGAATTCACCCCTCCACTTT CASSSKQGVNSPLHF
TRBJ1-3 - TRBV19 TRBD1 TGTGCCAGTCGGACAGGGACTGGAAACACCATATATTTT CASRTGTGNTIYF
TRBJ1-1 - TRBV7-2 - TGTGCCAGCAGCTTAACTCCCTGGAACAGCCTGAACACTGAAGCTTTCTTT CASSLTPWNSLNTEAFF
TRBJ1-1 - TRBV9 - TGTGCCAGCAGCGTAGCTAGAGGGGGTTCTGAAGCTTTCTTT CASSVARGGSEAFF
TRBJ1-1 - TRBV12-3/TRBV12-4 - TGTGCCAGCAGTCAGGGCAGGAACACTGAAGCTTTCTTT CASSQGRNTEAFF
TRBJ2-1 - TRBV6-5 - TGTGCCAGCTTTCCGGGACACAACTACAATGAGCAGTTCTTC CASFPGHNYNEQFF
TRBJ2-3 - TRBV4-1 - TGCGCCAGCAGCCAAGATCCGCCTAGCGCTAGCACAGATACGCAGTATTTT CASSQDPPSASTDTQYF
TRBJ1-6 - TRBV27 - TGTGCCAGCAGTTTATCCCCAGAACCGGGTTCACCCCTCCACTTT CASSLSPEPGSPLHF
TRBJ2-1 - TRBV19 TRBD2 TGTGCCAGTAGTATGACTAGCGGGGGGGCTCGATACAATGAGCAGTTCTTC CASSMTSGGARYNEQFF
TRBJ2-2 - TRBV30 TRBD2 TGTGCCTGGGATAGGACTAGCGGGGGAGTGGAGCTGTTTTTT CAWDRTSGGVELFF
TRBJ1-5 - TRBV18 TRBD1 TGTGCCAGCTCCCCGGGACAGGGTGCGTATCAGCCCCAGCATTTT CASSPGQGAYQPQHF
TRBJ1-4 - TRBV4-1 - TGCGCCAGCAACACCGGCGGACATTCAAATGAAAAACTGTTTTTT CASNTGGHSNEKLFF
TRBJ2-2 - TRBV7-3 TRBD2 TGTGCCAGCAGTTCGACTAGCGGGGGGTTAGTCACCGGGGAGCTGTTTTTT CASSSTSGGLVTGELFF
TRBJ1-1 - TRBV5-1 - TGCGCCAGCAGCTTTCAGGGCGGGGCTGAAGCTTTCTTT CASSFQGGAEAFF
TRBJ1-1 - TRBV6-5 TRBD1 TGTGCCAGCAGGGGACAGCTCGTGAACACTGAAGCTTTCTTT CASRGQLVNTEAFF
TRBJ1-2 - TRBV6-1 - TGTGCCAGCAGTGAGGTAGGGGGTCCGTCTCCGGGAGGCTACACCTTC CASSEVGGPSPGGYTF
TRBJ2-3 - TRBV7-2 - TGTGCCAGCAGCTTTTATCTAGTTGGGAGCACAGATACGCAGTATTTT CASSFYLVGSTDTQYF
TRBJ1-2 - TRBV30 TRBD1 TGTGCCTGGAGCGGGACAGGCGAAGGCTACACCTTC CAWSGTGEGYTF
TRBJ1-2 - TRBV27 TRBD1 TGTGCCAGCAGTTCCTGGACAGGGGGCGCGGACTATGGCTACACCTTC CASSSWTGGADYGYTF
TRBJ1-2 - TRBV11-1 TRBD1 TGTGCCAGCAGGCGGCGGGACAGGGGGCCTGGCTATGGCTACACCTTC CASRRRDRGPGYGYTF
TRBJ1-4 - TRBV6-2/TRBV6-3 - TGTGCCAGCAGTTGGGGCAGGGGTGACTATGAAAAACTGTTTTTT CASSWGRGDYEKLFF
TRBJ2-4 - TRBV6-5 - TGTGCCAGCACCCGGGGTGTTAAGGGCTACGACATTCAGTACTTC CASTRGVKGYDIQYF
TRBJ1-3 - TRBV3-1/TRBV3-2 TRBD1 TGTGCCAGCAGTCGGGGACAGGGGGCTGGAAACACCATATATTTT CASSRGQGAGNTIYF
TRBJ2-1 - TRBV4-1 TRBD2 TGCGCCAGCAGCCAAGATGGTACGGGACTAGCGGGTCACTACAATGAGCAGTTCTTC CASSQDGTGLAGHYNEQFF
TRBJ1-6 - TRBV6-5 - TGTGCCAGCAGGACCGGAGGGGCCGGTTCACCCCTCCACTTT CASRTGGAGSPLHF
TRBJ1-5 - TRBV19 - TGTGCCAGTAGTTTACAGGGCTATCAGCCCCAGCATTTT CASSLQGYQPQHF
TRBJ1-1 - TRBV19 - TGTGCCAGTAGTATAGATTGGCCAAAAGCTTTCTTT CASSIDWPKAFF
TRBJ1-6 - TRBV2 - TGTGCCAGCAGTACCTCAGGGCTTTCACCCCTCCACTTT CASSTSGLSPLHF
TRBJ2-4 - TRBV19 - TGTGCCAGTAGTATGTCGACGGCCGGGAGAAGGGTAAACATTCAGTACTTC CASSMSTAGRRVNIQYF
TRBJ1-2 - TRBV7-8 TRBD1 TGTGCCAGCAGCCAGGGGACAGACTATGGCTACACCTTC CASSQGTDYGYTF
TRBJ1-2 - TRBV3-1/TRBV3-2 - TGTGCCAGCAGCCAATCGGGCGGGGGGTCCTATGGCTACACCTTC CASSQSGGGSYGYTF
TRBJ1-1 - TRBV5-1 - TGCGCCAGCAGCTCGGGGGATCGGGGGAACACTGAAGCTTTCTTT CASSSGDRGNTEAFF
TRBJ1-2 - TRBV7-2 TRBD1 TGTGCCAGCAGCCTGGTATGGACAGGGGAGGAAGGCTACACCTTC CASSLVWTGEEGYTF
TRBJ1-1 - TRBV18 - TGTGCCAGCCGATGGGAGGGCACTGAAGCTTTCTTT CASRWEGTEAFF
TRBJ1-6 few TRBV19 TRBD1 TGTGCCAGTAGTGGCGTACCGGGACAGTCTAATTCACCCCTCCACTTT CASSGVPGQSNSPLHF
TRBJ1-2 few TRBV9 - TGTGCCAGCAGCCCTCCTCGGGGTTTCGGTGGCTACACCTTC CASSPPRGFGGYTF
TRBJ2-1 - TRBV5-1 TRBD2 TGCGCCAGCGGGAGCGGGGGGGAATTAATGGGGAATGAGCAGTTCTTC CASGSGGELMGNEQFF
TRBJ1-2 - TRBV19 TRBD1 TGTGCCAGTAGTGACGGCACAGGGGGCGCAGATGGCTACACCTTC CASSDGTGGADGYTF
TRBJ1-1 - TRBV4-1 TRBD1 TGCGCCAGCAGCCAAGGCCGGACAGGGAGAGCTTTCTTT CASSQGRTGRAFF
TRBJ2-2 - TRBV7-2 TRBD2 TGTGCCAGCAGCCCTAGCGGGGGATCCGGGGAGCTGTTTTTT CASSPSGGSGELFF
TRBJ1-2 - TRBV6-6 TRBD1 TGTGCCAGCACAGACAGGGGCTATGGCTACACCTTC CASTDRGYGYTF
TRBJ2-3 - TRBV12-3/TRBV12-4 - TGTGCCAGCAGCAGGGGAGATACGCAGTATTTT CASSRGDTQYF
TRBJ1-2 - TRBV5-1 - TGCGCCAGCAGCAAGGGGAACGGTGGTGGCTATGGCTACACCTTC CASSKGNGGGYGYTF
TRBJ2-3 - TRBV24-1 TRBD1 TGTGCCACCAGTGGGATGGACAGGGGCACAGATACGCAGTATTTT CATSGMDRGTDTQYF
TRBJ1-5 - TRBV19 - TGTGCCAGTAGTTTCGGGACTGACTTTGAGGAGCCCCAGCATTTT CASSFGTDFEEPQHF
TRBJ2-1 - TRBV5-6 - TGTGCCAGCAGCGCGTTTTCTCGGGAGAATGAGCAGTTCTTC CASSAFSRENEQFF
TRBJ2-5 - TRBV5-1 TRBD2 TGCGCCAGCAGCTTGGATTTTAGCGGGGGCCGGGAGACCCAGTACTTC CASSLDFSGGRETQYF
TRBJ1-5 once TRBV12-3/TRBV12-4 - TGTGCCAGCAGCCGCGAGAGCAATCAGCCCCAGCATTTT CASSRESNQPQHF
TRBJ2-3 - TRBV19 TRBD1 TGTGCCAGTAGTTCGGATTCCGGGACAGGGATACCCTGGGATACGCAGTATTTT CASSSDSGTGIPWDTQYF